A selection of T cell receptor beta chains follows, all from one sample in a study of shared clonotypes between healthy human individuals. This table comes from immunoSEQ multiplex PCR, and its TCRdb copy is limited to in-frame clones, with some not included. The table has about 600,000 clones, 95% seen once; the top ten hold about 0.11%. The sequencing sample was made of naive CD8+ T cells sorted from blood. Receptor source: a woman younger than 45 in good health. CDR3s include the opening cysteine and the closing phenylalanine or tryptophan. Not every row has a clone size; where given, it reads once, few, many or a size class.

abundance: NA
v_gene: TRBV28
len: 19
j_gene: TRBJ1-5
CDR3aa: CASSPLTGVGLSGNQPQHF

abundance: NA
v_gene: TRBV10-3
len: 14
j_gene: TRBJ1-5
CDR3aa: CAISVSSSNQPQHF

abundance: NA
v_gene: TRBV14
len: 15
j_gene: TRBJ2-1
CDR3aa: CASSQELGSYNEQFF

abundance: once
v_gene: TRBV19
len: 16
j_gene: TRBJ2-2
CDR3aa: CASSTGLAEYTGELFF

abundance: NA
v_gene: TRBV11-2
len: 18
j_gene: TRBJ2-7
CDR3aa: CASSSDRESPLSSYEQYF

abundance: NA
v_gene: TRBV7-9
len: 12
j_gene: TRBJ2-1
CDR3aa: CASSQGEIEQFF

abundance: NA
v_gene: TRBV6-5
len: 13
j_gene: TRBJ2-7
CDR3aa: CASSYSTSYEQYF

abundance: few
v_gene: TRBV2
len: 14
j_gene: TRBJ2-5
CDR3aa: CASSPGHMQETQYF

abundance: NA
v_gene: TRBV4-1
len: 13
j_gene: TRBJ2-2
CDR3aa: CASSRDYTGELFF

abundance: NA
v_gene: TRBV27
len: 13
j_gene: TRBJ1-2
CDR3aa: CASSIQPAYGYTF

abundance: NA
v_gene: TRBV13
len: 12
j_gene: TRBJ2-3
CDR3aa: CASSLDGGTQYF

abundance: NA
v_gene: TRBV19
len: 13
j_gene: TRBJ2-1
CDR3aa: CASSLNLIHEQFF

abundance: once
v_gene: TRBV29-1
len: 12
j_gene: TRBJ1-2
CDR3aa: CSVEDLQGGYTF

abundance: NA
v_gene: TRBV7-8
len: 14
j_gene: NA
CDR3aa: CASSLFETSYEQYF

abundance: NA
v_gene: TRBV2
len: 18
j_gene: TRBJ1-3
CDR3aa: CASSSGLDSVRDGNTIYF

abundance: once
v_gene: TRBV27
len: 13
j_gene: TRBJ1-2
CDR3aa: CASSEQGNYGYTF

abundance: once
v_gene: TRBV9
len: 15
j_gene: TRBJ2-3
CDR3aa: CASSGGPGSTDTQYF

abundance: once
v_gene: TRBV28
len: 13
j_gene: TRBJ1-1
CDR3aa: CASSWARGREAFF

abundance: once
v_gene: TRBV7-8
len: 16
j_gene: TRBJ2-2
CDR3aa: CASSGTGARNTGELFF

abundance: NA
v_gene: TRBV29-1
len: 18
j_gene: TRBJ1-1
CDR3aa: CSVEIVAGEKVMNTEAFF

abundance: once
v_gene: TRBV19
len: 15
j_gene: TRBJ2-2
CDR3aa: CASSPGLAGSGELFF

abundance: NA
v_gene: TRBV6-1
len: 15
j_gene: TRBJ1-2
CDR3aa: CASSEAGGARYGYTF

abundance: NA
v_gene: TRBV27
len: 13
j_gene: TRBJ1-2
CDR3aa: CASSLGQKYGYTF

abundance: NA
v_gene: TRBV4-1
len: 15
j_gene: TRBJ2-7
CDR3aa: CASSLSTISSYEQYF

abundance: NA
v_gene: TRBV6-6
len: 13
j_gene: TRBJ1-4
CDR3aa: CASIKGYGEKLFF

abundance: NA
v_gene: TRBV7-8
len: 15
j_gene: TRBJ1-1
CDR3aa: CASSLNQGVNTEAFF

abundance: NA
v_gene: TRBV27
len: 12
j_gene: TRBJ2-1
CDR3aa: CASSKTGTTEFF

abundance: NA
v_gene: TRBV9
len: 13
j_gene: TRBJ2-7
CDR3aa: CASSPGGGYEQYF

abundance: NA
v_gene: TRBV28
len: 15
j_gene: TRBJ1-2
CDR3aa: CASSLVAGGIYGYTF